This T cell receptor beta chain was obtained from a study of blood T cells in healthy people across ages (dated by TCRdb to about 2015). The study in broad terms: In model experiments, roughly one uniquely barcoded TCR beta cDNA molecule per two T cells was captured by template switching. Four age groups were formed from the donors: young (average roughly 15 years), middle-aged (approximately 40), aged (62) and long-lived (around 82). Donors of different ages were randomly distributed across sequencing lanes to avoid experimental bias. The study measured age-related changes in TCR beta repertoire diversity using deep sequencing normalized with unique cDNA molecular identifiers. Using the same blood draw, the study looked at two additional independent replicas of 1 million unique cDNA reads for two donors, one aged 18 to 29 and the other aged 80 or older.

Systemically healthy Caucasian individuals from Russia, roughly 40 in total and aged about 6 to 95 years, were included as donors. Around 9.8 milliliters of peripheral blood were collected from each donor into EDTA-treated Vacutainer tubes. Ficoll-Paque density-gradient centrifugation was used to isolate PBMCs, with at least 6.5 million per sample. Trizol reagent was used to extract total RNA from the PBMCs, yielding at least 6 micrograms per sample. Naive CD45RAhigh/CD27high T cell percentages were measured by flow cytometry on a PBMC aliquot from every donor. A word on this clonotype: It has no known antigen specificity. Base qualities are not at hand, and no much larger clone is one base apart.

Library preparation was by 5' RACE. Sequencing used an Illumina HiSeq 2500. A second PCR of about 6 to 12 cycles was run with a J-beta primer mix and a sample-barcoded 5' primer. A unique molecular identifier was introduced onto each TCR beta cDNA molecule by a template-switch 5' adaptor carrying 12 random nucleotides. At least 2.5 million CDR3-containing paired-end reads were obtained from each sample. The Mint cDNA synthesis kit, primed by a TRBC-specific oligonucleotide, was used to synthesize first-strand cDNA from all RNA. After uracil-DNA glycosylase treatment, a first 18-cycle PCR used universal primers M1SS and BC2_uni_R on all cDNA. Processing in the source paper ran as follows. Normalization of each sample was performed by random selection of 1 million high-quality reads, each carrying a distinct molecular identifier. Reads with shared molecular identifiers were discarded instead of being binned into consensus sequences. MiTCR, run with a Q25 quality threshold and the strictest error-elimination algorithm, handled CDR3 identification, clonotype clustering and error correction. Lower-bound total TCR beta diversity was estimated with a nonparametric unseen species model using Euler transformation. TCRdb trimmed public reads at Q25 via fastp, called clones via MiXCR and kept in-frame beta chains. Rows matching on CDR3 protein sequence are summarized as one entry with the most common DNA and genes. For this entry, the V and J calls and clone size follow TCRdb and not the study's own pipeline. The sample table contains some 1.5 million distinct CDR3 sequences; only one count was recorded for over 25% of them. The ten most abundant clones make up 6.5% to 8.5% of the sample.

What the work shows at the level of the full study, not this receptor alone: Estimates of total diversity based on one million sequenced T cells were considered lower bounds and underestimates. Because donor CMV infection status was unknown, age-related changes in expanded clonotypes were potentially confounded. Observed TCR beta diversity correlated strongly with the percentage of naive T cells measured by flow cytometry. Compared with the aged group, more naive CD4+ T cells, fewer expanded clones and increased TCR diversity were shown by the long-lived group, suggesting age selection. As age increased, observed TCR beta diversity per million T cells dropped in a roughly linear way, and a significant reduction was already evident by age 40. Bulk unsorted PBMC profiling prevented conclusive comparison of naive and antigen-experienced compartments.

The CDR3 measures 15 amino acids from cysteine to phenylalanine. Of the read, only the CDR3 DNA is kept; its 45 bases are in frame from base 1. From the germline V gene, CDR1 is ENHRY and CDR2 is SYGVKD. A distance of 8 bases separates the germline ends of V and J, which lose 0 bases and 2 bases respectively. The sequence was collected from a woman younger than 45 in good health. Sequencing was done on a sample of blood. The rearrangement combines TRBV10-3 with TRBJ1-3; TRBD1 is possibly the D segment (6 matching bases). The CDR3 region has the sequence CAISESKGAGNTIYF. The bases are TGTGCCATCAGTGAGTCGAAGGGGGCTGGAAACACCATATATTTT.